A single sample is the source of the 32 T cell receptor beta chains below, sequenced in a study of T cell clonality in common variable immunodeficiency. Notes on the study in general: Fewer deletions and N-nucleotide insertions were reportedly seen in common variable immunodeficiency TCR beta sequences.

These receptors lack a known antigen. TCRdb keeps only in-frame clones here, not all; method: immunoSEQ multiplex PCR. The sample yields approximately 29,000 clones, without any singletons. The source material was peripheral blood mononuclear cells. The receptor set was obtained from a human donor with common variable immunodeficiency.

In the case of this clone: The read gets to within 3 residues of the CDR3 end, and the germline J gene fills in the rest. The rearrangement uses TRBV5-4 and TRBJ1-6; D unresolved. CDR1 is SGHNT, CDR2 YYREEE, per germline (reference sequence). V was pared by 4 bases and J by 9 bases, with 8 bases between. The CDR3 consists of 12 residues. Incomplete CDR3 DNA: TGTGCCAGCAGCCCCGAGGGTTCACCC. Protein: CASSPEGSP. The full CDR3 protein is CASSPEGSPLHF.

This clone was seen ten or more times. The read falls 3 residues short of the CDR3 end, and the missing part is taken from the germline J gene. The chain recombines TRBV20-1 with TRBJ2-1; 9 positions agree with TRBD1. V lost 6 bases and J lost 4; bases outside the gene matches: 7. This CDR3 is 14 amino acids long. Germline CDR1 is DFQATT and CDR2 is SNEGSKA (reference sequence). The CDR3 protein is CSANPGTGYNEQFF. The CDR3 DNA, read in part, is TGCAGTGCCAACCCCGGGACAGGGTACAATGAG.

This clone has a count of ten or more. The CDR3 extends 3 residues past the end of the read, so its final part is completed from the germline J gene. The V call is TRBV5-1, the J call TRBJ2-7; D remains ambiguous. From germline, CDR1 is SGHRS and CDR2 YFSETQ. The CDR3 sequence is 14 residues long. V dropped 5 bases and J dropped 2 bases, with 14 bases sitting between them. The DNA read from the CDR3 is TGCGCCAGCAGGCCCGACTCCTCGGCCTACGAG. Its protein is CASRPDSSAYE. The whole CDR3 sequence reads CASRPDSSAYEQYF. The variable domain in full, with the rest retrieved from reference TRBV5-1 and TRBJ2-7, is KAGVTQTPRYLIKTRGQQVTLSCSPISGHRSVSWYQQTPGQGLQFLFEYFSETQRNKGNFPGRFSGRQFSNSRSEMNVSTLELGDSALYLCASRPDSSAYEQYFGPGTRLTVT.

This clone was recorded many times. The read stops 3 residues short of the end of the CDR3; the missing end is completed from the germline J gene. The chain links TRBV19 to TRBJ1-2, with TRBD1 matching 8 bases. The CDR3 is 16 residues long. V shed 4 bases, J shed 4 bases, and the junction held 11 bases outside the gene matches. Germline CDR1 is LNHDA and CDR2 is SQIVND (reference sequence). Here the CDR3 reads CASSTRQGYYGYGYTF. The sequenced part of the CDR3 DNA is TGTGCCAGTAGTACCCGACAGGGGTATTACGGCTATGGC.

This clone has ten or more counts. The read ends 3 residues early relative to the CDR3; the germline J gene fills the gap. This chain joins TRBV18 and TRBJ1-1; possible D gene TRBD1, 5 bases. There are 15 residues in the CDR3. Trimming pared 3 bases from V and 5 bases from J, leaving 16 bases between. Germline-derived CDR1 and CDR2 are KGHSH and LQKENI. The CDR3 here is CASSPGLGGGTEAFF. The sequenced part of the CDR3 DNA is TGTGCCAGCTCACCGGGCCTTGGGGGGGGTACTGAA.

This clone has a count of ten or more. CDR3 residues: CASSALRTAYNEQFF. The sequenced CDR3 bases are TGTGCCAGCAGCGCTTTGAGGACAGCCTACAATGAG. The chain couples TRBV7-9 to TRBJ2-1, with D tentatively TRBD1 (6 bases). The DNA ends 3 residues before the CDR3 does, and the rest of the CDR3 is filled in from the germline J gene. The CDR3 length is 15 residues. From germline, CDR1 is SEHNR and CDR2 FQNEAQ (reference sequence). Trimming cost V 5 bases and J 2 bases, with 13 bases left between them.

Many counts were recorded for this clone. The sequence runs out 3 residues before the end of the CDR3; the remainder is reconstructed from the germline J gene. V and J are TRBV19 and TRBJ1-2; 7 bases map to TRBD1. The CDR3 is 15 residues long. CDR1 and CDR2 from the germline V gene are LNHDA and SQIVND (reference sequence). V lost 5 bases to trimming and J lost 4 bases; unmatched junction nucleotides: 10. Here the CDR3 reads CASSSGQSHGYGYTF. The covered CDR3 bases are TGTGCCAGTAGTTCGGGACAGTCTCACGGCTATGGC.

This clone was counted at least ten times. The read falls 3 residues short of the CDR3 end, and the missing part is taken from the germline J gene. V is TRBV20-1 and J is TRBJ2-7, with D possibly matching TRBD2 (7 bases). Germline values: CDR1 DFQATT, CDR2 SNEGSKA (reference sequence). This CDR3 region has 15 residues. V was trimmed by 0 bases and J by 4 bases, leaving 16 bases between them. Partial CDR3 DNA: TGCAGTGCTAGAGATTCGCGGGGGCCCTTATACGAG. Its protein is CSARDSRGPLYE. The full-length CDR3 reads as CSARDSRGPLYEQYF.

Of note for this clone: The CDR3 is cut off 3 residues early in the read; its end comes from the germline J gene. The V call is TRBV6-1, the J call TRBJ2-7; TRBD1 aligns across 7 bases. The trim removed 2 bases at V and 2 bases at J, leaving 9 bases unmatched. Germline V lookup: CDR1 MNHNS, CDR2 SASEGT. CDR3 length equals 16 residues. The part of the CDR3 DNA that was read is TGTGCCAGCAGTGAACGGGACAGAGCGGTGCCCTACGAG. Its protein product is CASSERDRAVPYE. The whole CDR3 sequence reads CASSERDRAVPYEQYF.

This clone was seen ten or more times. The missing CDR3 end, 3 residues past where the read stops, is filled in from the germline J gene. The V gene is TRBV10-3, the J gene TRBJ2-3; 7 bases line up with TRBD2. The CDR3 contains 13 residues. Germline lookup yields CDR1 ENHRY and CDR2 SYGVKD. Trimming removed 11 bases from V and 2 bases from J; junction bases left unmatched: 7. CDR3 DNA (partial): TGTGCCTTTAGGGACTACCCCACAGATACG. It yields the protein CAFRDYPTDT. The whole CDR3 reads CAFRDYPTDTQYF.

This clone was seen repeatedly, ten times or more. The read ends 3 residues before the CDR3 terminus; that terminus is restored from the germline J gene. The chain has TRBV7-9 and TRBJ2-1, with TRBD1 identical over 7 bases. There are 15 residues in the CDR3. V lost 3 bases to trimming and J lost 6 bases; unmatched junction nucleotides: 8. CDR1 SEHNR and CDR2 FQNEAQ come from the germline V gene (reference sequence). The CDR3 protein is CASSLGTAPSNEQFF. The covered CDR3 bases are TGTGCCAGCAGCTTGGGGACAGCCCCTTCCAATGAG.

Comments on this clone: The read ends 3 residues shy of where the CDR3 ends; the end is completed using the germline J gene. V is TRBV2 and J is TRBJ2-1; TRBD2 matches at 10 bases. Trimming removed 4 bases from V and 9 bases from J; junction bases left unmatched: 6. Germline V gene sequence: CDR1 SNHLY, CDR2 FYNNEI. This CDR3 comprises 14 residues. The sequenced CDR3 bases are TGTGCCAGCAGTGTTGAACTAGCGGGGCGTGAG. Amino acid sequence: CASSVELAGRE. The entire CDR3 is CASSVELAGREQFF. Full variable domain (remainder filled in from reference TRBV2 and TRBJ2-1): EPEVTQTPSHQVTQMGQEVILRCVPISNHLYFYWYRQILGQKVEFLVSFYNNEISEKSEIFDDQFSVERPDGSNFTLKIRSTKLEDSAMYFCASSVELAGREQFFGPGTRLTVL.

This clone was recorded many times. CDR3 residues: CSATLAGGYEQYF. The DNA read from the CDR3 is TGCAGTGCCACTCTAGCGGGAGGTTACGAG. The V and J genes are TRBV20-1 and TRBJ2-7; TRBD2 matches 11 bases. The read ends 3 residues before the CDR3 terminus; that terminus is restored from the germline J gene. This CDR3 region has 13 residues. Unmatched junction bases numbered 5, after V lost 6 bases and J lost 4 bases. Germline V gene sequence: CDR1 DFQATT, CDR2 SNEGSKA (reference sequence).

This clone was observed many times. CDR3 bases read: TGTGCCAGCAGCCACAGGTATAATGAG. Amino acids: CASSHRYNE. The whole CDR3 sequence reads CASSHRYNEQFF. The V gene is TRBV5-8, the J gene TRBJ2-1; a possible D gene is TRBD1 (5 bases). Coverage ceases 3 residues before the CDR3 finishes, and the germline J gene fills in the end. CDR3 size: 12 residues. Germline CDR1 is SGHTS and CDR2 is YDEGEE. Deletions cut 4 bases from V and 7 bases from J, with 9 bases between.

At least ten counts were recorded for this clone. The DNA ends 3 residues before the CDR3 does, and the rest of the CDR3 is filled in from the germline J gene. This rearrangement joins TRBV10-3 to TRBJ1-2; tentatively, D is TRBD1 (5 bases). CDR1 and CDR2 from the germline V gene are ENHRY and SYGVKD. The V and J ends lost 3 bases and 0 bases respectively, with 8 bases between them. There are 14 residues in the CDR3. CDR3 protein: CAISDQGSNYGYTF. The part of the CDR3 DNA that was read is TGTGCCATCAGTGATCAGGGTTCTAACTATGGC.

This clone was detected a few times. Sequencing ends 3 residues short of the CDR3 end; the germline J gene provides the rest. The chain carries TRBV6-1 and TRBJ1-2; 8 bases are a match to TRBD1. The CDR3 is made up of 14 amino acids. With 3 bases clipped from V and 7 bases from J, the junction kept 7 bases outside the gene matches. Germline V gives CDR1 MNHNS, CDR2 SASEGT. Incomplete CDR3 DNA: TGTGCCAGCAGTGAGACAGGGGACGTAGTTGGC. This gives the protein CASSETGDVVG. The whole CDR3 reads CASSETGDVVGYTF.

This clone was found a few times. The DNA ends 3 residues before the CDR3 does, and the rest of the CDR3 is filled in from the germline J gene. The V gene is TRBV7-9, the J gene TRBJ2-7; TRBD1 might be the D (6 bases). Trimming shortened V by 1 base and J by 5 bases, and 15 bases separated the two germline ends. Germline-derived CDR1 and CDR2 are SEHNR and FQNEAQ (reference sequence). This CDR3 has 15 residues. Incomplete CDR3 DNA: TGTGCCAGCAGCTTAGAAACAGGGTTAGGCCACGAG. Protein sequence: CASSLETGLGHE. In full, the CDR3 is CASSLETGLGHEQYF.

This clone appeared a few times. Read sequence stops 3 residues before the CDR3 end, and the germline J gene provides the missing end. V and J are TRBV5-1 and TRBJ2-2; possible D gene TRBD1, 5 bases. V lost 1 base to trimming and J lost 4 bases, with 8 bases between them. The CDR3 runs 14 residues. The germline CDR1 and CDR2 sequences are SGHRS and YFSETQ. Partial CDR3 DNA: TGCGCCAGCAGCTTGAAAAGGGGCACCGGGGAG. Its protein is CASSLKRGTGE. The complete CDR3 reads CASSLKRGTGELFF.

This clone was found many times. The CDR3 end falls 3 residues outside the read, so it is completed with the germline J gene. V is TRBV29-1 and J is TRBJ2-1, with D possibly TRBD1 on 5 matching bases. The CDR3 sequence is 15 residues long. CDR1 SQVTM and CDR2 ANQGSEA come from the germline V gene. V was clipped by 0 bases and J by 2 bases, with 11 bases between them. CDR3 DNA (partial): TGCAGCGTTGAAGATGGACGCAGGGCCTACAATGAG. Its protein is CSVEDGRRAYNE. The CDR3 as a whole reads CSVEDGRRAYNEQFF.

Ten or more counts support this clone. The read ends 3 residues shy of where the CDR3 ends; the end is completed using the germline J gene. The J gene is TRBJ2-3, the V gene TRBV19; 12 bases are shared with TRBD2. CDR3 length: 20 residues. CDR1 is LNHDA, CDR2 SQIVND, per germline (reference sequence). V dropped 0 bases and J dropped 2; count of bases not matched to a gene: 12. CDR3 protein: CASSIEPIRGLAGTTDTQYF. CDR3 DNA, as far as it was read: TGTGCCAGTAGTATAGAACCTATAAGAGGACTAGCGGGGACCACAGATACG.

This clone was counted at least ten times. The read finishes 3 residues shy of the CDR3 end, and the germline J gene is used to complete it. The rearrangement uses TRBV2 and TRBJ2-1, with D tentatively TRBD1 or TRBD2 (5 bases each). The CDR3 is 14 residues long. Trimming stripped 4 bases from V and 5 bases from J, with 12 bases between. Germline CDR1 SNHLY, CDR2 FYNNEI. The CDR3 loop is CASSAQGEDNEQFF. Partial CDR3 DNA: TGTGCCAGCAGTGCGCAGGGAGAGGACAATGAG.

Comments on this clone: Read coverage stops 3 residues before the CDR3 terminus; the germline J gene supplies the remainder. The V and J genes are TRBV2 and TRBJ1-6; 7 nucleotides line up with TRBD1. V trimming: 2 bases; J trimming: 8 bases; junction bases outside the gene matches: 6. This CDR3 has 15 amino acids. Germline CDR1 is SNHLY and CDR2 is FYNNEI. CDR3 sequence: CASSESGTDDSPLHF. The DNA read from the CDR3 is TGTGCCAGCAGTGAATCGGGGACAGACGATTCACCC.

This clone appeared many times. Read sequence stops 3 residues before the CDR3 end, and the germline J gene provides the missing end. The chain recombines TRBV14 with TRBJ1-1; TRBD1 matches at 7 bases. Per germline, CDR1 SGHDN and CDR2 FVKESK. CDR3 size: 15 residues. Partial CDR3 DNA: TGTGCCAGCAGCCAAAACCCCGGAGGGGGCGTTGGA. Translated: CASSQNPGGGVG. The full-length CDR3 reads as CASSQNPGGGVGAFF.

In its sample, this clone was seen many times. The DNA ends 3 residues before the CDR3 does, and the rest of the CDR3 is filled in from the germline J gene. The V gene is TRBV2, the J gene TRBJ2-7, with a tentative D call TRBD2 (6 bases). V was cut by 6 bases and J by 4 bases, with 16 bases left in between. The CDR3 consists of 14 residues. CDR1 is SNHLY, CDR2 FYNNEI, per germline. This CDR3 reads CASSMGLAVYEQYF. CDR3 DNA, as far as it was read: TGTGCCAGCAGCATGGGACTGGCAGTTTACGAG.

This clone has more than one count but fewer than ten. Coverage ceases 3 residues before the CDR3 finishes, and the germline J gene fills in the end. The genes are TRBV2 and TRBJ1-2, with a tentative D call TRBD1 (6 bases). The CDR3 totals 16 residues. V lost 7 bases and J lost 0, with 18 bases in between. Germline V lookup: CDR1 SNHLY, CDR2 FYNNEI. CDR3 bases read: TGTGCCAGCATGACAGGTCCCGGCTTAGCTAACTATGGC. Its translation is CASMTGPGLANYG. The full CDR3 sequence reads CASMTGPGLANYGYTF.

This clone was recorded a few times. With the read ending 3 residues before the CDR3 end, the germline J gene is used to fill in that end. This rearrangement joins TRBV7-6 to TRBJ2-1, with TRBD2 matching over 10 bases. Unmatched junction bases numbered 14, after V lost 2 bases and J lost 7 bases. The CDR3 contains 18 residues. From germline, CDR1 is SGHVS and CDR2 FNYEAQ. The CDR3 spells CASSLRSGRGTFWNEQFF. CDR3 DNA (partial): TGTGCCAGCAGCTTACGAAGCGGGAGGGGAACCTTTTGGAATGAG.

This clone was counted a few times. The read ends 3 residues before the CDR3 terminus; that terminus is restored from the germline J gene. This chain links TRBV19 with TRBJ2-1, with a possible D match to TRBD2 (5 bases). There are 15 residues in the CDR3. V lost 7 bases to trimming and J lost 1 base, with 14 bases between them. CDR1 is LNHDA and CDR2 is SQIVND in the germline V gene (reference sequence). This chain's CDR3 is CASNTGLGSYNEQFF. CDR3 DNA, as far as it was read: TGTGCCAGTAATACGGGGTTGGGTTCCTACAATGAG.

The table lists this clone with many counts. The germline gene is not matched at one end of the junction; a read error may be the cause. The sequence runs out 3 residues before the end of the CDR3; the remainder is reconstructed from the germline J gene. The genes are TRBV7-7 and TRBJ2-5, with 8 positions matching TRBD2. CDR1 and CDR2 (germline): SSHAT, FNYEAQ (reference sequence). The CDR3 covers 14 residues. The CDR3 is CASSLEAGAETQYF. The CDR3 DNA, read in part, is TGTGCTAGCAGCTTAGAAGCGGGAGCAGAGACC.

This clone has more than one count but fewer than ten. The read gets to within 3 residues of the CDR3 end, and the germline J gene fills in the rest. This chain connects TRBV5-6 to TRBJ2-2; D remains unclear. The germline CDR1 and CDR2 sequences are SGHDT and YYEEEE. V was clipped by 0 bases and J by 4 bases, with 7 bases between them. The CDR3 loop spans 14 amino acids. The CDR3 region is CASSLETATGELFF. Partial CDR3 DNA: TGTGCCAGCAGCTTGGAAACAGCCACCGGGGAG. The variable domain in full, with the rest retrieved from reference TRBV5-6 and TRBJ2-2, is DAGVTQSPTHLIKTRGQQVTLRCSPKSGHDTVSWYQQALGQGPQFIFQYYEEEERQRGNFPDRFSGHQFPNYSSELNVNALLLGDSALYLCASSLETATGELFFGEGSRLTVL.

As to this clone: The CDR3 is cut off 3 residues early in the read; its end comes from the germline J gene. The chain is built from TRBV20-1 and TRBJ2-3, with D tentatively TRBD1 (6 bases). Trimming pared 3 bases from V and 0 bases from J, leaving 16 bases between. The germline V gene encodes CDR1 DFQATT and CDR2 SNEGSKA (reference sequence). The CDR3 has 16 amino acids. CDR3 region: CSASPVTGTSTDTQYF. CDR3 DNA, as far as it was read: TGCAGTGCTAGTCCGGTCACTGGGACAAGCACAGATACG.

With regard to this clone: The CDR3 is cut off 3 residues early in the read; its end comes from the germline J gene. The chain recombines TRBV19 with TRBJ1-5; D is perhaps TRBD1 (6 bases). The CDR3 loop spans 14 amino acids. V lost 4 bases and J lost 5, with 12 bases in between. Germline V gene sequence: CDR1 LNHDA, CDR2 SQIVND (reference sequence). The CDR3 protein is CASSTTGWDQPQHF. The DNA read from the CDR3 is TGTGCCAGTAGTACGACAGGCTGGGATCAGCCC.

This clone was counted ten times or more. The read ends 3 residues early relative to the CDR3; the germline J gene fills the gap. The same CDR3 can be traced to other DNA sequences in this sample. The V and J genes are TRBV5-1 and TRBJ1-4; 7 bases match TRBD1. Germline CDR1 is SGHRS and CDR2 is YFSETQ. The CDR3 is 14 residues long. V shed 4 bases and J 7 bases; nucleotides not matched to a gene: 7. CDR3 DNA, as far as it was read: TGCGCCAGCAGCGCCGAGGGGGCGCCTGAAAAA. Its translation: CASSAEGAPEK. The entire CDR3 protein reads CASSAEGAPEKLFF.